This T cell receptor (beta chain) comes out of a study of T cells in localized non-small cell lung cancer. Study-wide results and limits: Among the top 100 tumor clones, a median around 50 appeared in adjacent lung. Uninvolved adjacent lung had more T cell clonality than any other tissue, topping tumor.

The data were produced by immunoSEQ multiplex PCR, yet TCRdb's version contains in-frame clones alone and is incomplete. The profile shows roughly 38,000 clones, more than 65% of them singletons. Germline values: CDR1 LNHDA, CDR2 SQIVND (reference sequence). V shed 5 bases and J shed 4 bases, with 23 bases lying between them. CDR3 length: 17 residues. A word on this clone: Its antigen is not identified.

The input for sequencing was peripheral blood, taken before any cancer treatment. This TCR came from a male donor at least 60 years old with stage III squamous cell lung carcinoma. This chain connects TRBV19 to TRBJ1-2; D is perhaps TRBD1 (6 bases). This CDR3 is CASSVQPGTQFGYGYTF. The CDR3 bases are TGTGCCAGTAGTGTTCAACCCGGGACACAATTTGGCTATGGCTACACCTTC.